This record concerns one T cell receptor (beta chain) sequence. This record belongs to a study of identical twins. This CDR3 is 14 amino acids long. Per the germline V gene, CDR1 is SGHAT and CDR2 is FQNNGV. V shed 0 bases and J shed 4 bases, with 9 bases lying between them. One entry per CDR3 protein, called by TCRdb with MiXCR from the 5' RACE reads. Of some 270,000 distinct CDR3 sequences in the sample, 6.5% to 9.5% are singletons; the top ten hold less than 4%. In addition, the sample was reused for a study of yellow fever vaccine responses in identical twins.

V gene TRBV11-2 combines with J gene TRBJ1-2, with no clear D. Sequences were obtained from CD8+ T cells sorted from blood. The clonotype comes from a woman aged 18 to 35 in good health. The CDR3 region has the DNA TGTGCCAGCAGCTTAGAAGTAGACCCCTATGGCTACACCTTC. As protein: CASSLEVDPYGYTF.